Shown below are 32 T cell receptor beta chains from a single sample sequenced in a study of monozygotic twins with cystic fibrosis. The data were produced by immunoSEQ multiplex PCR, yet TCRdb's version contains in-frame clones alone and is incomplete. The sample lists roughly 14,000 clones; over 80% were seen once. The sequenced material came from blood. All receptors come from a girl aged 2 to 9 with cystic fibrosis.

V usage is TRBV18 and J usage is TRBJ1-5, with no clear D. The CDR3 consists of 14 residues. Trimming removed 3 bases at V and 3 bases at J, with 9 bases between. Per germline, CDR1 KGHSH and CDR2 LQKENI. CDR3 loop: CASSPAGSNQPQHF. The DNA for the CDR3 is TGTGCCAGCTCACCGGCGGGGTCCAATCAGCCCCAGCATTTT. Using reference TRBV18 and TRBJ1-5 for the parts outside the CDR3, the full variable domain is NAGVMQNPRHLVRRRGQEARLRCSPMKGHSHVYWYRQLPEEGLKFMVYLQKENIIDESGMPKERFSAEFPKEGPSILRIQQVVRGDSAAYFCASSPAGSNQPQHFGDGTRLSIL.

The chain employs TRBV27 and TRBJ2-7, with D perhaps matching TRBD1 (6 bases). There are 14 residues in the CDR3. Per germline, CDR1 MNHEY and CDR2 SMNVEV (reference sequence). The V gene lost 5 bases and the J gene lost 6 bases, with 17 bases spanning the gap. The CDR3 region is CASSPGQPKTEQYF. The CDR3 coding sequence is TGTGCCAGCAGTCCCGGACAGCCGAAAACCGAGCAGTACTTC.

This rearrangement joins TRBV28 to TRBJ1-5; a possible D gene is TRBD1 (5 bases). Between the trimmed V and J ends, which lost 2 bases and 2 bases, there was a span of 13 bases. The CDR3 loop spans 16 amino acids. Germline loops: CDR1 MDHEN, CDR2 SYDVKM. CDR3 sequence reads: CASSLTQGLGNQPQHF. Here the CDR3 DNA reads TGTGCCAGCAGTTTAACCCAGGGCCTTGGCAATCAGCCCCAGCATTTT.

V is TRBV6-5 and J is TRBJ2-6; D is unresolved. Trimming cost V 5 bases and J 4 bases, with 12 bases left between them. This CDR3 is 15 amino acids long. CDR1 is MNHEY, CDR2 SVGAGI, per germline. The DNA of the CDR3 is TGTGCCAGCAGTCCAGGAGCCCGGGGGGCCAACGTCCTGACTTTC. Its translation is CASSPGARGANVLTF.

DNA for the CDR3: TGCGCCAGCAGCCAAGGGGTATCCGATACGCAGTATTTT. This sequence encodes CASSQGVSDTQYF. V usage is TRBV4-3 and J usage is TRBJ2-3; no firm D call. Germline V CDR1 and CDR2: LGHNA, YSLEER. The V end was cut by 1 base, the J end by 6 bases, with 8 bases between. The CDR3 covers 13 residues.

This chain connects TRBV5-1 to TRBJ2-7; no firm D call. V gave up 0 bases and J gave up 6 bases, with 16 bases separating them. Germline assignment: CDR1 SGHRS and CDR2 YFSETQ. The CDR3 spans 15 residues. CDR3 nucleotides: TGCGCCAGCAGCTTGGGCGACTCCCTGGCCGCCGAGCAGTACTTC. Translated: CASSLGDSLAAEQYF.

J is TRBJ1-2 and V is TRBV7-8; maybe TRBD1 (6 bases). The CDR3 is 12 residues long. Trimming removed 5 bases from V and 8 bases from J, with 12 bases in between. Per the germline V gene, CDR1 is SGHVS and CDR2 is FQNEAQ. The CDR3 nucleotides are TGTGCCAGCAGCCCCACAGGGTTCGGCTACACCTTC. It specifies CASSPTGFGYTF. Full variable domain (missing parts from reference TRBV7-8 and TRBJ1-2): GAGVSQSPRYKVAKRGQDVALRCDPISGHVSLFWYQQALGQGPEFLTYFQNEAQLDKSGLPSDRFFAERPEGSVSTLKIQRTQQEDSAVYLCASSPTGFGYTFGSGTRLTVV.

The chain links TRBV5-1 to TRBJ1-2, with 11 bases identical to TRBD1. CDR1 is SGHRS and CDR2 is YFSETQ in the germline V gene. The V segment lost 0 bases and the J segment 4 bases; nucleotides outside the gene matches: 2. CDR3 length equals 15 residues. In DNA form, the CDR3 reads TGCGCCAGCAGCTTGGGGACAGGGGGCGGCTATGGCTACACCTTC. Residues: CASSLGTGGGYGYTF.

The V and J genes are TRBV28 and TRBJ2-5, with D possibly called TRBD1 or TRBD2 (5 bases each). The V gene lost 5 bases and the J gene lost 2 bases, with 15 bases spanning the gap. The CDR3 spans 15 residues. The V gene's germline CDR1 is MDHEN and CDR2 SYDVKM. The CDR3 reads CASSRPGAVQETQYF. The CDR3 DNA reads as TGTGCCAGCAGTAGGCCCGGGGCAGTTCAAGAGACCCAGTACTTC.

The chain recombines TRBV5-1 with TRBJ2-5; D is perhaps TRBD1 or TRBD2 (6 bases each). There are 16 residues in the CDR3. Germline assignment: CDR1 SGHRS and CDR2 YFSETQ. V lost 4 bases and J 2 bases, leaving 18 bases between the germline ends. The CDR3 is CASSLVGGPLQETQYF. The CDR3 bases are TGCGCCAGCAGCCTGGTTGGGGGGCCGCTACAAGAGACCCAGTACTTC.

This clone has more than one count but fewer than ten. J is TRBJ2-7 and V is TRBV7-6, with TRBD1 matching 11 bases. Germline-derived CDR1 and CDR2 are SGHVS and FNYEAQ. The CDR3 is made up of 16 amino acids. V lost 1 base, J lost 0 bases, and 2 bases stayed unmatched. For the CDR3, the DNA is TGTGCCAGCAGCTTAGTGGGACAGGGGGACTCCTACGAGCAGTACTTC. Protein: CASSLVGQGDSYEQYF.

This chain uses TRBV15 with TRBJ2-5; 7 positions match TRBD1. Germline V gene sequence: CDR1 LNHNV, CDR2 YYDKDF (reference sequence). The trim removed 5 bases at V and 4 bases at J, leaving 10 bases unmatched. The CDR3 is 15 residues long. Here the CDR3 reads CATSETPGGTETQYF. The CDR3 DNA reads TGTGCCACCAGCGAGACTCCAGGGGGTACAGAGACCCAGTACTTC.

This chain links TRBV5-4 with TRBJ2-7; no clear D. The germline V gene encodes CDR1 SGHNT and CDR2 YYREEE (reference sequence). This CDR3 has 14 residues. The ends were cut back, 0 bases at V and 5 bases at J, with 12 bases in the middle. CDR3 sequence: CASSLGASIDEQYF. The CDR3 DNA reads TGTGCCAGCAGCTTGGGGGCCAGTATCGACGAGCAGTACTTC. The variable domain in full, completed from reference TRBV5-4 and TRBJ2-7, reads ETGVTQSPTHLIKTRGQQVTLRCSSQSGHNTVSWYQQALGQGPQFIFQYYREEENGRGNFPPRFSGLQFPNYSSELNVNALELDDSALYLCASSLGASIDEQYFGPGTRLTVT.

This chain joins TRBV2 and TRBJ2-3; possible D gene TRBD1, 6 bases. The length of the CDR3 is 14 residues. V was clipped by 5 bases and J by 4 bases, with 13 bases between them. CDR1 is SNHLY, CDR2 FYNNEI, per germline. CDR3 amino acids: CASSLTGIPDTQYF. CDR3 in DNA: TGTGCCAGCAGTCTTACAGGGATCCCAGATACGCAGTATTTT.

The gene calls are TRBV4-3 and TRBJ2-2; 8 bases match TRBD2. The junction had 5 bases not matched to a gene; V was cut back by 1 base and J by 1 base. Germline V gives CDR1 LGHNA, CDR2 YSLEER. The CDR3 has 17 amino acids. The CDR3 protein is CASSQAGLAGNTGELFF. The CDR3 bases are TGCGCCAGCAGCCAAGCAGGACTAGCAGGGAACACCGGGGAGCTGTTTTTT.

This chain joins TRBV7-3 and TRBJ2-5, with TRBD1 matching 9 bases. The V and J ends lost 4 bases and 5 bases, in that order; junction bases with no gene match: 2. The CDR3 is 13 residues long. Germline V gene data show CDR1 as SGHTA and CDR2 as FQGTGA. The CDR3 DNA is TGTGCCAGCAGCTCCGACAGGGGGGAGACCCAGTACTTC. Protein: CASSSDRGETQYF.

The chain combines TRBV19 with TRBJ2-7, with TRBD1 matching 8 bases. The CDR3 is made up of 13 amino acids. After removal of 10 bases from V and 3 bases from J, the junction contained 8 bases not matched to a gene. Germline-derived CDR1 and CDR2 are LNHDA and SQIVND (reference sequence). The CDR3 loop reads CATEDRVSYEQYF. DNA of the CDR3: TGTGCCACCGAGGACAGGGTAAGCTACGAGCAGTACTTC. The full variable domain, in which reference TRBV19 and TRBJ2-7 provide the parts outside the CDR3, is DGGITQSPKYLFRKEGQNVTLSCEQNLNHDAMYWYRQDPGQGLRLIYYSQIVNDFQKGDIAEGYSVSREKKESFPLTVTSAQKNPTAFYLCATEDRVSYEQYFGPGTRLTVT.

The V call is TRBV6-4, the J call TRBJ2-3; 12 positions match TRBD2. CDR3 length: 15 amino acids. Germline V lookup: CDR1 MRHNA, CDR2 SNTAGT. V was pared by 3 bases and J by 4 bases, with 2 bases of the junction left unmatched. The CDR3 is CASSELAGGPDTQYF. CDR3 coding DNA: TGTGCCAGCAGTGAGCTAGCGGGAGGGCCAGATACGCAGTATTTT.

The CDR3 loop is CASSPEETQYF. The CDR3 nucleotides are TGTGCCAGCTCACCCGAAGAGACCCAGTACTTC. The genes are TRBV18 and TRBJ2-5; D is unresolved. The CDR3 sequence is 11 residues long. V was pared by 3 bases and J by 3 bases, with 2 bases between. Germline V gene sequence: CDR1 KGHSH, CDR2 LQKENI.

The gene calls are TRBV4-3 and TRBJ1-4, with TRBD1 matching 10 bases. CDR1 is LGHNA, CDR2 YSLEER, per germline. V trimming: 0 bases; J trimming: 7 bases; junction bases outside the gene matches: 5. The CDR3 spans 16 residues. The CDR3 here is CASSQDTGTGAEKLFF. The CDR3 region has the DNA TGCGCCAGCAGCCAAGATACCGGGACAGGGGCTGAAAAACTGTTTTTT.

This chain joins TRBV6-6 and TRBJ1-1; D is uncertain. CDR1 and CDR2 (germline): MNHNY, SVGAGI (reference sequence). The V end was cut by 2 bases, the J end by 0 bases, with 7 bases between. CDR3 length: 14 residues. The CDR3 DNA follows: TGTGCCAGCAGTTACACAGCCCTGAACACTGAAGCTTTCTTT. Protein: CASSYTALNTEAFF.

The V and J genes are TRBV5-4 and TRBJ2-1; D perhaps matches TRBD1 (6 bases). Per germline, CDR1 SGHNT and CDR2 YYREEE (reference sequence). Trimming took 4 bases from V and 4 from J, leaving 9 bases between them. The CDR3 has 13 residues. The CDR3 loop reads CASSPQGYNEQFF. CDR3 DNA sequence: TGTGCCAGCAGCCCACAGGGTTACAATGAGCAGTTCTTC.

CDR3 DNA: TGCGCCAGCAGCCAAATCTTGACTAGCGGGGCCTACGAGCAGTACTTC. Translating it yields CASSQILTSGAYEQYF. This chain joins TRBV4-1 and TRBJ2-7, with 11 bases identical to TRBD2. Trimming cost V 2 bases and J 2 bases; bases outside gene matches: 5. Per the germline V gene, CDR1 is MGHRA and CDR2 is YSYEKL. The CDR3 totals 16 residues.

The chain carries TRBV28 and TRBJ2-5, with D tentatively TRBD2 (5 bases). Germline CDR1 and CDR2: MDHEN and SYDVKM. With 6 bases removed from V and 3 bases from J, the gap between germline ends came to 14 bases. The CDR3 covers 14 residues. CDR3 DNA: TGTGCCAGCAGCTGGTTTAGCGCGAAAGAGACCCAGTACTTC. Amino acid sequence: CASSWFSAKETQYF.

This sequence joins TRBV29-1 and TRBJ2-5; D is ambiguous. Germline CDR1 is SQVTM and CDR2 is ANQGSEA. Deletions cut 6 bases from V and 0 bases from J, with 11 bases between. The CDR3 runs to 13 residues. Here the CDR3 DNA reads TGCAGCGTCGAGGCTACGTACCAAGAGACCCAGTACTTC. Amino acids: CSVEATYQETQYF.

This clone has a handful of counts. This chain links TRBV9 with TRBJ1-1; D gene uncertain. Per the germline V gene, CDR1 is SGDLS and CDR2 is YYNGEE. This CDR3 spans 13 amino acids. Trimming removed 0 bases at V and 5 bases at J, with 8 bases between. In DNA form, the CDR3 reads TGTGCCAGCAGCGTAGTTCCTGGGACTGAAGCTTTCTTT. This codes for CASSVVPGTEAFF.

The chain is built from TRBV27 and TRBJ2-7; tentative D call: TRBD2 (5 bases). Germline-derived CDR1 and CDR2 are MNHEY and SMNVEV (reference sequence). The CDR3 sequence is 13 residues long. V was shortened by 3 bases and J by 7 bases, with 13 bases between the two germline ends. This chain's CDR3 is CASSFSLPGEQYF. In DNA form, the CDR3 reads TGTGCCAGCAGTTTCTCCCTCCCGGGGGAGCAGTACTTC.

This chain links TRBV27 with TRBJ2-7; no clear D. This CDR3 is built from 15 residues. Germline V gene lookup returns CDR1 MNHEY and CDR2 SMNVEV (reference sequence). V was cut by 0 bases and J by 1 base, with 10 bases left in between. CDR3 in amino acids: CASSLSLGRSYEQYF. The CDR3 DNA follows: TGTGCCAGCAGTTTATCGTTGGGCAGGTCCTACGAGCAGTACTTC.

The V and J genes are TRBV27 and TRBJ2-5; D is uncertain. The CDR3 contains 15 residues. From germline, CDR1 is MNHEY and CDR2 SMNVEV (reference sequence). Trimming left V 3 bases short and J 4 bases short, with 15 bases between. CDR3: CASSFRTDPRETQYF. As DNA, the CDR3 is TGTGCCAGCAGTTTTCGAACGGACCCGAGAGAGACCCAGTACTTC.

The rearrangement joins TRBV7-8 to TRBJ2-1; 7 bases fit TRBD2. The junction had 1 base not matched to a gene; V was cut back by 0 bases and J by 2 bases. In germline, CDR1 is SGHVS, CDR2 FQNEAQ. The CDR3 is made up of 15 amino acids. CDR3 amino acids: CASSLAGGAYNEQFF. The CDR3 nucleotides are TGTGCCAGCAGCTTAGCGGGAGGGGCCTACAATGAGCAGTTCTTC.

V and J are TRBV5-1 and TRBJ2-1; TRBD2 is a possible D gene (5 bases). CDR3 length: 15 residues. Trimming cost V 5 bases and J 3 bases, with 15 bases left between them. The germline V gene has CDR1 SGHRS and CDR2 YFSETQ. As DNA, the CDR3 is TGCGCCAGCAGTGCCAGAAGCGGCAACTACAATGAGCAGTTCTTC. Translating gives CASSARSGNYNEQFF.

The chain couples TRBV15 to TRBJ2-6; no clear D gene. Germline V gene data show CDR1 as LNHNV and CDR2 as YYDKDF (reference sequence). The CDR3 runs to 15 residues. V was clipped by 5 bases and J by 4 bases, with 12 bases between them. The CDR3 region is CATSLNPSGANVLTF. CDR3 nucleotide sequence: TGTGCCACCAGCTTAAACCCTTCGGGGGCCAACGTCCTGACTTTC.